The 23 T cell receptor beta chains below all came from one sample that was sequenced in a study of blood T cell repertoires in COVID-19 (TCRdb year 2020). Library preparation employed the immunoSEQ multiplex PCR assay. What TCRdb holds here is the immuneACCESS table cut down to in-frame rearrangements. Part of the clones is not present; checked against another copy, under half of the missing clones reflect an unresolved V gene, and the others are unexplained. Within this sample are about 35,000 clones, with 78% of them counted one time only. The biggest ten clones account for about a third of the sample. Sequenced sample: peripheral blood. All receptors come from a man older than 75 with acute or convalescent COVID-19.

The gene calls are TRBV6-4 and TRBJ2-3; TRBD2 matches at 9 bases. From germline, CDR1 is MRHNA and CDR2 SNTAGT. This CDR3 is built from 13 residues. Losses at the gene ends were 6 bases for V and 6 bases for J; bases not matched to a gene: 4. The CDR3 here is CASRGLAQDTQYF. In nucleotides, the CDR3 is TGTGCCAGCAGGGGACTAGCTCAGGATACGCAGTATTTT.

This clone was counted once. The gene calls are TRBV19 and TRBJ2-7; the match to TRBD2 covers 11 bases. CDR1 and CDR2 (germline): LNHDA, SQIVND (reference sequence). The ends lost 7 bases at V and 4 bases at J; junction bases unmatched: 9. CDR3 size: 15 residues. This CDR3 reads CASTEALAGGYEQYF. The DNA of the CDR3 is TGTGCCAGTACCGAGGCGCTAGCGGGGGGATACGAGCAGTACTTC.

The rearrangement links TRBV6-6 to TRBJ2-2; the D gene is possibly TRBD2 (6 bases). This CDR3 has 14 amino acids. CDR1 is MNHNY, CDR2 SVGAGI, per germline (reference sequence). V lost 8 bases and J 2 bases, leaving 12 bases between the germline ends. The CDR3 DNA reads TGTGCCAGCTTCCGGGGGATCAACACCGGGGAGCTGTTTTTT. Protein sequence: CASFRGINTGELFF.

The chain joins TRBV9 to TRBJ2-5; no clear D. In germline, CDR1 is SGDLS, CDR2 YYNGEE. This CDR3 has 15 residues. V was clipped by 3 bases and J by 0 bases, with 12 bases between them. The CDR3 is CASSARGRYQETQYF. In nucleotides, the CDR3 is TGTGCCAGCAGCGCCCGTGGCAGGTACCAAGAGACCCAGTACTTC.

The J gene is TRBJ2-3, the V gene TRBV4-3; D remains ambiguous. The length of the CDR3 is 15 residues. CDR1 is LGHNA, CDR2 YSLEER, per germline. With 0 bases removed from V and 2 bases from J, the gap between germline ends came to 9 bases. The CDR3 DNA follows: TGCGCCAGCAGCCAAGAAAATGGCCCCACAGATACGCAGTATTTT. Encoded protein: CASSQENGPTDTQYF.

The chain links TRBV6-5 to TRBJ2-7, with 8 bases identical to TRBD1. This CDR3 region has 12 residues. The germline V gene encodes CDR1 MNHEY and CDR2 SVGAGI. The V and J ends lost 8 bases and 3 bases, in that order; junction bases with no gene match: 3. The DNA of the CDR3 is TGTGCCAGCGGGACAGGACTCTACGAGCAGTACTTC. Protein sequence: CASGTGLYEQYF.

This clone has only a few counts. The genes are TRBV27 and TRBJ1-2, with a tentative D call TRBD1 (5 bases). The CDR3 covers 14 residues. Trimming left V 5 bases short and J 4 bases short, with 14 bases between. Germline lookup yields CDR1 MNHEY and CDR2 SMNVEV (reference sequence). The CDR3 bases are TGTGCCAGCAGTCCCCAAGGGGTGGTCTATGGCTACACCTTC. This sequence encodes CASSPQGVVYGYTF.

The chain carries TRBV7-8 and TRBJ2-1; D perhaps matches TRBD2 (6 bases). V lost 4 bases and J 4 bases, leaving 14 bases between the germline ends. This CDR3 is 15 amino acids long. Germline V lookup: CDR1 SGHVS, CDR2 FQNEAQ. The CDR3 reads CASSSDYARYNEQFF. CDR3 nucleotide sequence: TGTGCCAGCAGCTCGGACTATGCGAGATACAATGAGCAGTTCTTC.

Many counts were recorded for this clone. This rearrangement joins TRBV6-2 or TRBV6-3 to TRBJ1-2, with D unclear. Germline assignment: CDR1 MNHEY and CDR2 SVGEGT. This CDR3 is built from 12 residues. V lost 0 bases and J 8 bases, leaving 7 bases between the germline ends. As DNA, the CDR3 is TGTGCCAGCAGTTACTCGGCGGAGGGCTACACCTTC. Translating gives CASSYSAEGYTF.

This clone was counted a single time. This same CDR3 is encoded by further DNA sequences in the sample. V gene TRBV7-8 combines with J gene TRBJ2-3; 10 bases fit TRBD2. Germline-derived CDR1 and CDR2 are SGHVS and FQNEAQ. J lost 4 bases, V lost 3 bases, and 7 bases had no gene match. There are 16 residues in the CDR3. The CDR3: CASSFRTSGGSDTQYF. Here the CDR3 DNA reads TGTGCCAGCAGCTTCAGGACTAGCGGAGGATCAGATACGCAGTATTTT. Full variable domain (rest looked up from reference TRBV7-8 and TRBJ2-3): GAGVSQSPRYKVAKRGQDVALRCDPISGHVSLFWYQQALGQGPEFLTYFQNEAQLDKSGLPSDRFFAERPEGSVSTLKIQRTQQEDSAVYLCASSFRTSGGSDTQYFGPGTRLTVL.

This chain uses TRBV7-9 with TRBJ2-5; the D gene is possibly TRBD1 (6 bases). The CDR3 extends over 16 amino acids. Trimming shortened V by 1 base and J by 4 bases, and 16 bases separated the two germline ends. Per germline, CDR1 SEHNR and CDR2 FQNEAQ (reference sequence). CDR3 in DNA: TGTGCCAGCAGCTTAGGGGCGAAGGGCAGGGGAGAGACCCAGTACTTC. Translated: CASSLGAKGRGETQYF.

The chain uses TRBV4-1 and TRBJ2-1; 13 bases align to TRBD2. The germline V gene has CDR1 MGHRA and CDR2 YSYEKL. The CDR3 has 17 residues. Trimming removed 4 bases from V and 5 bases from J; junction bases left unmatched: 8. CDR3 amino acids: CASSRLMGTSGDNEQFF. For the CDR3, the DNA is TGCGCCAGCAGCCGTTTGATGGGGACTAGCGGGGACAATGAGCAGTTCTTC.

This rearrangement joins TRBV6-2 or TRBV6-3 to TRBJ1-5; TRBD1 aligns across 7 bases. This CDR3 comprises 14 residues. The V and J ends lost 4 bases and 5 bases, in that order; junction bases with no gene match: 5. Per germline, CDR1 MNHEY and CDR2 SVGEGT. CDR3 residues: CASSWDSRYQPQHF. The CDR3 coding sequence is TGTGCCAGCAGTTGGGACAGTCGGTATCAGCCCCAGCATTTT.

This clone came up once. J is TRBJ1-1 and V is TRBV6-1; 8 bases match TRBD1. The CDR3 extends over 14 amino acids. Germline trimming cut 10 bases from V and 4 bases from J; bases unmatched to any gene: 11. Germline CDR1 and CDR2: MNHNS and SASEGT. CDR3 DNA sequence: TGTGCCACCAGCGCGGACAGGGTGAGCACTGAAGCTTTCTTT. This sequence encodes CATSADRVSTEAFF.

Here the CDR3 DNA reads TGTGCCAGCAGCTTAGCGCCACTAGCGGGGGGCCGGGCCCAGTACTTC. Translation: CASSLAPLAGGRAQYF. The V gene is TRBV7-9, the J gene TRBJ2-5; 12 bases align to TRBD2. This CDR3 is built from 16 residues. Trimming at V came to 0 bases and at J to 9 bases, leaving 8 bases not matched to a gene. Germline loops: CDR1 SEHNR, CDR2 FQNEAQ (reference sequence). Full variable domain (missing parts from reference TRBV7-9 and TRBJ2-5): DTGVSQNPRHKITKRGQNVTFRCDPISEHNRLYWYRQTLGQGPEFLTYFQNEAQLEKSRLLSDRFSAERPKGSFSTLEIQRTEQGDSAMYLCASSLAPLAGGRAQYFGPGTRLLVL.

CDR3 nucleotides: TGTGCCAGCAGCTTAGGAGGGGGGGAGGTCACCTATGGCTACACCTTC. This codes for CASSLGGGEVTYGYTF. The gene calls are TRBV7-2 and TRBJ1-2; a weak D match, TRBD1 (6 bases). CDR3 length: 16 residues. Trimming left V 1 base short and J 4 bases short, with 16 bases between. Germline CDR1 and CDR2: SGHTA and FQGNSA.

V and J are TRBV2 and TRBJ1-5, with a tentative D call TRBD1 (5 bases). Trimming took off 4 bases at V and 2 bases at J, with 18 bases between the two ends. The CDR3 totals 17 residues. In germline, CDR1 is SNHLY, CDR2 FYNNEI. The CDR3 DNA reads TGTGCCAGCAGTGTTCCAAGGGGCTTAGGGGGCAATCAGCCCCAGCATTTT. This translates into CASSVPRGLGGNQPQHF.

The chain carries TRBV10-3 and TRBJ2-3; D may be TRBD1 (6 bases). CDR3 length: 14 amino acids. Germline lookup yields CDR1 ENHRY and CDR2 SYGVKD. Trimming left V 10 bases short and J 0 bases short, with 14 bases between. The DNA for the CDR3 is TGTGCCACGCAGGGGATGGACAGCACAGATACGCAGTATTTT. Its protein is CATQGMDSTDTQYF.

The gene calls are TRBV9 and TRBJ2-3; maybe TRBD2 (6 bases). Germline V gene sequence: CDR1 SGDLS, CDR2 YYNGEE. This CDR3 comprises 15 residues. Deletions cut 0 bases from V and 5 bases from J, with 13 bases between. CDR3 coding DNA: TGTGCCAGCAGCGTAGTATTCGGCGGGATAGATACGCAGTATTTT. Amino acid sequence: CASSVVFGGIDTQYF.

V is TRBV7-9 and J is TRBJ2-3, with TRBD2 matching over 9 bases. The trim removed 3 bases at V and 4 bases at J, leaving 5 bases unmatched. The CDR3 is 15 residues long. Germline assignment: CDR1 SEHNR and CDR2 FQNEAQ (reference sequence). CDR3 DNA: TGTGCCAGCAGCTTCTTGGCTAGCGGGGCAGATACGCAGTATTTT. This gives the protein CASSFLASGADTQYF.

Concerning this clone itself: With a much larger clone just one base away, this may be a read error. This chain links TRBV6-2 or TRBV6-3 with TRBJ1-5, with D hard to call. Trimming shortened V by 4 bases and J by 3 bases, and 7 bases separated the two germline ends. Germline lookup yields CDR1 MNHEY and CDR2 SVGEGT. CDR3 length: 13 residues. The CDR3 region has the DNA TGTGCCAGCAGTTTTCAGGACAATCAGCCCCAGCATTTT. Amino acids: CASSFQDNQPQHF.

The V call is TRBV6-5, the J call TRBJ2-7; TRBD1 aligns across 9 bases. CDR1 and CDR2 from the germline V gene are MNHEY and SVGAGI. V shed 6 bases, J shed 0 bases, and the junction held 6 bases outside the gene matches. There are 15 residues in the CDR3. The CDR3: CASRAGTGLSYEQYF. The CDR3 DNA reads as TGTGCCAGCAGGGCCGGGACAGGGCTCTCCTACGAGCAGTACTTC.

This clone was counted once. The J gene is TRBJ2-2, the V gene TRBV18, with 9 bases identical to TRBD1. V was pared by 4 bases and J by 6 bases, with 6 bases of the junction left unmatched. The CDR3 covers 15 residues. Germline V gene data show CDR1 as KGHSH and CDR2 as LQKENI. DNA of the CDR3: TGTGCCAGCTCACGCGGGACAGGGCAGGCCGGGGAGCTGTTTTTT. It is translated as CASSRGTGQAGELFF.